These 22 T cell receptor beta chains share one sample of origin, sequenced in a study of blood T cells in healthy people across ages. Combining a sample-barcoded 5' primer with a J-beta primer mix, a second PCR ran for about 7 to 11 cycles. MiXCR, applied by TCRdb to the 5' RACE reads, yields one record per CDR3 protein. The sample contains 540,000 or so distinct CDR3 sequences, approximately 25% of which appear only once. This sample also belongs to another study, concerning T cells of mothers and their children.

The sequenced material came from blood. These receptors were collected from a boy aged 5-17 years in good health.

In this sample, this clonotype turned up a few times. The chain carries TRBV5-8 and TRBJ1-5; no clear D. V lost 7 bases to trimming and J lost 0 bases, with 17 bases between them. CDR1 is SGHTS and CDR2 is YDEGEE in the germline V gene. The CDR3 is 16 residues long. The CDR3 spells CASLKLRANSNQPQHF. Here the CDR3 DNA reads TGTGCCAGCCTAAAACTTCGGGCGAATAGCAATCAGCCCCAGCATTTT. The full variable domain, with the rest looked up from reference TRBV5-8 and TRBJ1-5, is EAGVTQSPTHLIKTRGQQATLRCSPISGHTSVYWYQQALGLGLQFLLWYDEGEERNRGNFPPRFSGRQFPNYSSELNVNALELEDSALYLCASLKLRANSNQPQHFGDGTRLSIL.

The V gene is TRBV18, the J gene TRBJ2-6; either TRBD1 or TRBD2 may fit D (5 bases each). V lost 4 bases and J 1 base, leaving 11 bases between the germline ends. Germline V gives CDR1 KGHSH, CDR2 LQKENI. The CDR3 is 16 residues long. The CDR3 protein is CASSRDGSSGANVLTF. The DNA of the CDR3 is TGTGCCAGCTCACGGGACGGTTCTTCTGGGGCCAACGTCCTGACTTTC.

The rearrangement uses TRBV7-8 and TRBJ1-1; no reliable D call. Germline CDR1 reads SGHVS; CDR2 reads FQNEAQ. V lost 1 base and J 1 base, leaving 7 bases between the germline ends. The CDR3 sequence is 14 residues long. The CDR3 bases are TGTGCCAGCAGCTTAGGACCTAGGAACACTGAAGCTTTCTTT. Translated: CASSLGPRNTEAFF.

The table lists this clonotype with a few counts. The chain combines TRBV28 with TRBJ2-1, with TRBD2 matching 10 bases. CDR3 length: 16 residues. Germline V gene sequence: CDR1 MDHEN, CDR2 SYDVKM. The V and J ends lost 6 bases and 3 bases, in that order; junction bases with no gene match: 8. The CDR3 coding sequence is TGTGCCAGCAGCCTCCTGCTAGCGGGAGACTACAATGAGCAGTTCTTC. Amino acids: CASSLLLAGDYNEQFF. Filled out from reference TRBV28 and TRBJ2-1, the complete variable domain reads DVKVTQSSRYLVKRTGEKVFLECVQDMDHENMFWYRQDPGLGLRLIYFSYDVKMKEKGDIPEGYSVSREKKERFSLILESASTNQTSMYLCASSLLLAGDYNEQFFGPGTRLTVL.

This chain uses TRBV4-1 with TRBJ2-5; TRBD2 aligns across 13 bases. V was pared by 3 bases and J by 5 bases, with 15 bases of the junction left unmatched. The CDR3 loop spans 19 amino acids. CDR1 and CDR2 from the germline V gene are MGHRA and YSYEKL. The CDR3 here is CASSHLRLAGGVRRETQYF. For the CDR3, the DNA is TGCGCCAGCAGCCATCTACGACTAGCGGGGGGCGTGAGACGGGAGACCCAGTACTTC.

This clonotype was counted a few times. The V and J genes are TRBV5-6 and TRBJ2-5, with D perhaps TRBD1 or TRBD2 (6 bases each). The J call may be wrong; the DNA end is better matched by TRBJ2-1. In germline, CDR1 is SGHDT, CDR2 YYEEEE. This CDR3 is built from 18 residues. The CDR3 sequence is CASSRTGVTGRSNNEQFF. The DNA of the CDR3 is TGTGCCAGCAGCCGGACGGGGGTAACAGGGCGCTCTAACAATGAGCAGTTCTTC.

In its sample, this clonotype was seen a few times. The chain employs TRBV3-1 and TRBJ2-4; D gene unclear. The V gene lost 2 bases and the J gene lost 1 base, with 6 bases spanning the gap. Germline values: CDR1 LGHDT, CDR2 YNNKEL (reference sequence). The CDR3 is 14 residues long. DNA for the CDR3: TGTGCCAGCAGCCAAAGTCGGGCCAAAAACATTCAGTACTTC. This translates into CASSQSRAKNIQYF.

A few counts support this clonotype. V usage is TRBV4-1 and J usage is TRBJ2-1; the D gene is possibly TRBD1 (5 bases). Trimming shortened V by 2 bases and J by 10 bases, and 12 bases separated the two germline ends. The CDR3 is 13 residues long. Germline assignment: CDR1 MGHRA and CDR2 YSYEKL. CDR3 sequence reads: CASSQQQVSEQFF. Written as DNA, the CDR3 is TGCGCCAGCAGCCAACAACAGGTCTCCGAGCAGTTCTTC.

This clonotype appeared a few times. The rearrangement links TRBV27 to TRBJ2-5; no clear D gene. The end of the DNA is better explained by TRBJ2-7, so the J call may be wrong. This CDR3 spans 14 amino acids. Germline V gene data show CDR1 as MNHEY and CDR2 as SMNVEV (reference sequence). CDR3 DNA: TGTGCCAGCAGCTGGGCTAACGGGTACTACGAGCAGTACTTC. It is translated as CASSWANGYYEQYF.

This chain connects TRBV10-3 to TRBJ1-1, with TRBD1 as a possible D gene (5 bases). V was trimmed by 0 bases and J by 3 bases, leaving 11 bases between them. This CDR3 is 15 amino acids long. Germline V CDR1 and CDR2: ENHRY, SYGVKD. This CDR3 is CAISESSRVDTEAFF. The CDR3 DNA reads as TGTGCCATCAGTGAGTCGAGCAGGGTTGACACTGAAGCTTTCTTT.

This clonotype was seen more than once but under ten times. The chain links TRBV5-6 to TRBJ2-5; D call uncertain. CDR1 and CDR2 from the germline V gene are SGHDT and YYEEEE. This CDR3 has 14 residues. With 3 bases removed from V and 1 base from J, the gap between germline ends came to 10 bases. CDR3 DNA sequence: TGTGCCAGCAGCTCGAAGACTGCCCAAGAGACCCAGTACTTC. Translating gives CASSSKTAQETQYF.

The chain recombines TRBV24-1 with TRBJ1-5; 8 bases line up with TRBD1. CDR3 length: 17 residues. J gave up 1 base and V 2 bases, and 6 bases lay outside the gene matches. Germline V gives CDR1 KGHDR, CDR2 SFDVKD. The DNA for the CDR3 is TGTGCCACCAGTGATTCCGGACAGGGCGGGAGCAATCAGCCCCAGCATTTT. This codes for CATSDSGQGGSNQPQHF.

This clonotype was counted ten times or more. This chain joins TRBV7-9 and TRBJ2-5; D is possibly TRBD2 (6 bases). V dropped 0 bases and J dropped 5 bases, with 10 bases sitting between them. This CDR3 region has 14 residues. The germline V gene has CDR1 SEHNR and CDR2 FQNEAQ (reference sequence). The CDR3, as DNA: TGTGCCAGCAGCTTAGCCAGGGACTGGGAGACCCAGTACTTC. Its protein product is CASSLARDWETQYF.

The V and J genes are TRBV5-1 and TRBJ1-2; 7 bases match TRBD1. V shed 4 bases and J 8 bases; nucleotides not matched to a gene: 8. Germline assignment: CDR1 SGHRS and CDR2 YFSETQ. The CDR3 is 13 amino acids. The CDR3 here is CASSPRTGRGYTF. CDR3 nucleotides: TGCGCCAGCAGCCCCAGGACAGGAAGGGGCTACACCTTC.

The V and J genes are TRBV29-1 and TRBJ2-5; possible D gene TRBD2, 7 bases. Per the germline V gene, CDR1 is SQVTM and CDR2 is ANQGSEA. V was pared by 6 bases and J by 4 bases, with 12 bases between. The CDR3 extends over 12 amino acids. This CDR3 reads CSVRAGAETQYF. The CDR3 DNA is TGCAGCGTCCGGGCGGGGGCAGAGACCCAGTACTTC.

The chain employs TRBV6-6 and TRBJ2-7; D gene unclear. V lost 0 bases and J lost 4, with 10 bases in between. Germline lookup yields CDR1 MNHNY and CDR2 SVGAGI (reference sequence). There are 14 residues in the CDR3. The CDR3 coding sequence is TGTGCCAGCAGTTACTCCACTAACCGGTACGAGCAGTACTTC. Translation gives CASSYSTNRYEQYF.

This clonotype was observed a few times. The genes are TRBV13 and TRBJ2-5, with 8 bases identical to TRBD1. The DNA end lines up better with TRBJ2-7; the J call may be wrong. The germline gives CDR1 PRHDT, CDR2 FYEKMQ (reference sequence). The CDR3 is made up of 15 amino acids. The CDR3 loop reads CASSTGARQGYEQYF. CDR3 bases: TGTGCCAGCAGCACCGGGGCGAGACAGGGGTACGAGCAGTACTTC.

The CDR3, as DNA: TGCGCCAGCAGCCAGGGACTCTCCTCGCGCACAGATACGCAGTATTTT. Its translation is CASSQGLSSRTDTQYF. The chain uses TRBV4-3 and TRBJ2-3; a weak D match, TRBD2 (6 bases). V was shortened by 3 bases and J by 1 base, with 14 bases between the two germline ends. The CDR3 totals 16 residues. Germline loops: CDR1 LGHNA, CDR2 YSLEER.

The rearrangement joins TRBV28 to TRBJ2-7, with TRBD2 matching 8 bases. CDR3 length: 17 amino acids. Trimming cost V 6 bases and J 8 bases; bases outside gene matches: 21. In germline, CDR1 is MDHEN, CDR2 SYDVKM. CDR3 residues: CASRTWTQTSGLTKQYF. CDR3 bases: TGTGCCAGCAGGACCTGGACGCAAACTAGCGGACTTACGAAGCAGTACTTC. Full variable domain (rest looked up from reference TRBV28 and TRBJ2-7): DVKVTQSSRYLVKRTGEKVFLECVQDMDHENMFWYRQDPGLGLRLIYFSYDVKMKEKGDIPEGYSVSREKKERFSLILESASTNQTSMYLCASRTWTQTSGLTKQYFGPGTRLTVT.

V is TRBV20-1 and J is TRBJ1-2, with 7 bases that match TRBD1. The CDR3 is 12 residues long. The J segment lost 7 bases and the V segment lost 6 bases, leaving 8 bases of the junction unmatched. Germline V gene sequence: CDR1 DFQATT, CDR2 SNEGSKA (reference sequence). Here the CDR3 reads CSAIQGSSGYTF. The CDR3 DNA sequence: TGCAGTGCCATACAGGGGTCGAGTGGCTACACCTTC.

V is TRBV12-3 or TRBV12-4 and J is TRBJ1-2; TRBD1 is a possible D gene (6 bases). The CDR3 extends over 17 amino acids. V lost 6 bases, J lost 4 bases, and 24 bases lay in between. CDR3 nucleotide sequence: TGTGCCAGCAGACGAGGAGCAGGGGCCCTAGACGGCTATGGCTACACCTTC. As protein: CASRRGAGALDGYGYTF.

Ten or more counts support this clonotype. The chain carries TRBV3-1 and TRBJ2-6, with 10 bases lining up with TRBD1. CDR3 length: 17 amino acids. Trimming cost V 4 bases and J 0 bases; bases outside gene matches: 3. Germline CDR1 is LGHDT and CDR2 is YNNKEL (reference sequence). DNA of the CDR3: TGTGCCAGCAGCCGGACAGGGGGATACTCTGGGGCCAACGTCCTGACTTTC. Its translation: CASSRTGGYSGANVLTF. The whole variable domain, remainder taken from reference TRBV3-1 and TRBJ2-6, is DTAVSQTPKYLVTQMGNDKSIKCEQNLGHDTMYWYKQDSKKFLKIMFSYNNKELIINETVPNRFSPKSPDKAHLNLHINSLELGDSAVYFCASSRTGGYSGANVLTFGAGSRLTVL.